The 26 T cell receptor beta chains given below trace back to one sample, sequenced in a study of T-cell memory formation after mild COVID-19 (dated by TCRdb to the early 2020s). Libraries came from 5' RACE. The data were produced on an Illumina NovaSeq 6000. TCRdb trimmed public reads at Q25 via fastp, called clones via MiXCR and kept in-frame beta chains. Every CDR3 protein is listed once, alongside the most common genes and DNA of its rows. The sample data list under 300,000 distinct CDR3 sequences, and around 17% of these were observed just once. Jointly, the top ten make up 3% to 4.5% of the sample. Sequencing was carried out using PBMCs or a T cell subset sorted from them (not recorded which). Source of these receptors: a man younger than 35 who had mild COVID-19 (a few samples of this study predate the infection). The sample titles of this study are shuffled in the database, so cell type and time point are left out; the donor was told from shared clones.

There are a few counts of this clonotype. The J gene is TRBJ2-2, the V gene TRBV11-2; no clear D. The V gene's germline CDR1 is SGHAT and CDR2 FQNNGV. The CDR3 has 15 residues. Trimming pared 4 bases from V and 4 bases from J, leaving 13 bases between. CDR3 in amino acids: CASSSRTTSTGELFF. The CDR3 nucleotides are TGTGCCAGCAGCTCCCGGACGACCTCCACCGGGGAGCTGTTTTTT. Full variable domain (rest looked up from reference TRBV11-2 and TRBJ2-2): EAGVAQSPRYKIIEKRQSVAFWCNPISGHATLYWYQQILGQGPKLLIQFQNNGVVDDSQLPKDRFSAERLKGVDSTLKIQPAKLEDSAVYLCASSSRTTSTGELFFGEGSRLTVL.

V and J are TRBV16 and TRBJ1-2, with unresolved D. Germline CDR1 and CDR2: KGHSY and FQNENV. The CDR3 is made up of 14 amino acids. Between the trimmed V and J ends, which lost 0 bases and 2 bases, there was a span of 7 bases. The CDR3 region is CASSQSQANYGYTF. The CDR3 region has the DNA TGTGCCAGCAGCCAATCGCAGGCCAACTATGGCTACACCTTC.

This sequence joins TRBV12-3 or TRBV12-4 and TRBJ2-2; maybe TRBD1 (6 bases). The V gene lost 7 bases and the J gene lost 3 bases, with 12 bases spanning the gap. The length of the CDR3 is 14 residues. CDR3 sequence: CASNQQGYTGELFF. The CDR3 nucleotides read TGTGCCAGCAACCAACAGGGTTACACCGGGGAGCTGTTTTTT.

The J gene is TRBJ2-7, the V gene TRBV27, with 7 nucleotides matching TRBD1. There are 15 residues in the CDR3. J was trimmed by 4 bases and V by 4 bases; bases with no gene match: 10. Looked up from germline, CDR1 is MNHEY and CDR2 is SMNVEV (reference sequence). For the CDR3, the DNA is TGTGCCAGCAGTTCCAGGGGGACGATACAGTACGAGCAGTACTTC. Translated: CASSSRGTIQYEQYF.

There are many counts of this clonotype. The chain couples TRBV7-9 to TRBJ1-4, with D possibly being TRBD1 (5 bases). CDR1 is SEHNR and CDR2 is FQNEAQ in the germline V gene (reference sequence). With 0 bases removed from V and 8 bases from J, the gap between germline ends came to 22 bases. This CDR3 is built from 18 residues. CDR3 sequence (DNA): TGTGCCAGCAGCTTAGCGTCGATTAGACAGCTGACGAAGGAAAAACTGTTTTTT. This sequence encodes CASSLASIRQLTKEKLFF.

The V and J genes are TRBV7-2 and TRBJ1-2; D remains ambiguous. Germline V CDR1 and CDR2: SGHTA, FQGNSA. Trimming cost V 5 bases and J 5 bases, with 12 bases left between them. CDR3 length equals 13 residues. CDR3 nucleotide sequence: TGTGCCAGCAGCCAAGAGGTTGTATATGGCTACACCTTC. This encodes CASSQEVVYGYTF.

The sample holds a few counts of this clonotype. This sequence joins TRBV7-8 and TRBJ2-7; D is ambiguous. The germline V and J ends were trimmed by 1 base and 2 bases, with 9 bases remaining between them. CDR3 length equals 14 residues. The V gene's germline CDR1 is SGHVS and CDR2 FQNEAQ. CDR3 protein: CASSLEASTYEQYV. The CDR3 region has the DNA TGTGCCAGCAGCTTAGAGGCCAGTACCTACGAGCAGTACGTC.

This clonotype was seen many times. The DNA for the CDR3 is TGTGCCAGCAGCCTCCCCGCCGGGAGGGACACAGATACGCAGTATTTT. Translation: CASSLPAGRDTDTQYF. The chain joins TRBV6-9 to TRBJ2-3, with 8 bases identical to TRBD2. The CDR3 extends over 16 amino acids. The germline V gene has CDR1 MNHGY and CDR2 SVAAGI. V trimming: 6 bases; J trimming: 2 bases; junction bases outside the gene matches: 10.

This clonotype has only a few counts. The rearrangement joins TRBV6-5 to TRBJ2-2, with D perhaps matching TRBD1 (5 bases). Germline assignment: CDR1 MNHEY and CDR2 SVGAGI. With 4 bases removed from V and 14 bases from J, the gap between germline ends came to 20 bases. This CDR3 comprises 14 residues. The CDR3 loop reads CASSSTAYRSGLFF. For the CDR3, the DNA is TGTGCCAGCAGTTCGACAGCGTACCGGTCAGGACTGTTTTTT.

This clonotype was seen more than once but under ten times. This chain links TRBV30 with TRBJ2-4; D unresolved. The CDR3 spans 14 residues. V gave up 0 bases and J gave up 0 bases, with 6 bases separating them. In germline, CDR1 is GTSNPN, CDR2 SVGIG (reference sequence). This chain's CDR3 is CAWSVRLAKNIQYF. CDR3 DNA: TGTGCCTGGAGTGTAAGGTTAGCCAAAAACATTCAGTACTTC.

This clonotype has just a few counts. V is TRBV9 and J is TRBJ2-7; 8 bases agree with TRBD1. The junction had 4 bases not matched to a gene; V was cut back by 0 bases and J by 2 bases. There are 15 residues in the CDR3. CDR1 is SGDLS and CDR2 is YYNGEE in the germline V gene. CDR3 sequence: CASSVGTGITYEQYF. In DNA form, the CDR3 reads TGTGCCAGCAGCGTAGGGACAGGGATCACCTACGAGCAGTACTTC.

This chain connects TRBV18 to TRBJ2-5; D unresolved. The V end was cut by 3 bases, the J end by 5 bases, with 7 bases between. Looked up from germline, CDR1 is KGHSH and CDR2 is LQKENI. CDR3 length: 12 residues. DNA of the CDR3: TGTGCCAGCTCACCCAATGAGGAGACCCAGTACTTC. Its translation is CASSPNEETQYF.

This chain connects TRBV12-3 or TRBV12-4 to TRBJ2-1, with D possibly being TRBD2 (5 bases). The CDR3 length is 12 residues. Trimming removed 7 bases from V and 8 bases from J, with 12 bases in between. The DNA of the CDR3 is TGTGCCAGCAACCGTGGGAGCGATGAGCAGTTCTTC. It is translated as CASNRGSDEQFF.

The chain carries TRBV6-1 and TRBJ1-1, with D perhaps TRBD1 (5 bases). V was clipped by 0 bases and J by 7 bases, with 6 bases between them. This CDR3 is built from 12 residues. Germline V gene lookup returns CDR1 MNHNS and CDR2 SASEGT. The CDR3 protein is CASSEAGGEAFF. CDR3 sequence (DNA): TGTGCCAGCAGTGAAGCGGGGGGTGAAGCTTTCTTT.

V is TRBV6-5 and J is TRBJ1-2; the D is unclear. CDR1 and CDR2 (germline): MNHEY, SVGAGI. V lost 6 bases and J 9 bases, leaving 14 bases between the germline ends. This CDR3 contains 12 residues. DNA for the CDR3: TGTGCCAGCAGGGGAACCCTCGGCCGCTACACCTTC. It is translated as CASRGTLGRYTF.

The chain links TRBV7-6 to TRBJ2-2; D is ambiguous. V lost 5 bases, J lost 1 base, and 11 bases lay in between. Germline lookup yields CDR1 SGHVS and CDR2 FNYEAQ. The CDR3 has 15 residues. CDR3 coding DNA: TGTGCCAGCAGCCACTCAACGAGGAACACCGGGGAGCTGTTTTTT. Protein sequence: CASSHSTRNTGELFF. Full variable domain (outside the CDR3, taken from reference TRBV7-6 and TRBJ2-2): GAGVSQSPRYKVTKRGQDVALRCDPISGHVSLYWYRQALGQGPEFLTYFNYEAQQDKSGLPNDRFSAERPEGSISTLTIQRTEQRDSAMYRCASSHSTRNTGELFFGEGSRLTVL.

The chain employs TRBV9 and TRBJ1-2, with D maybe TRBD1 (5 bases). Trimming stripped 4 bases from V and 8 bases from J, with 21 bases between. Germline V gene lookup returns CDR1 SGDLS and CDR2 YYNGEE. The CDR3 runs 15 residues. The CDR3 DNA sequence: TGTGCCAGCAGCCCCGAGGGGAGCGGGTTTGACGGCTACACCTTC. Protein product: CASSPEGSGFDGYTF. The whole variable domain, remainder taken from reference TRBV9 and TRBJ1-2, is DSGVTQTPKHLITATGQRVTLRCSPRSGDLSVYWYQQSLDQGLQFLIQYYNGEERAKGNILERFSAQQFPDLHSELNLSSLELGDSALYFCASSPEGSGFDGYTFGSGTRLTVV.

CDR3 coding DNA: TGCGCCAGCAGCACCGGGACCCGGGGAGATGAGCAGTTCTTC. This encodes CASSTGTRGDEQFF. This chain uses TRBV5-1 with TRBJ2-1; perhaps D is TRBD1 or TRBD2 (5 bases each). The CDR3 totals 14 residues. V gave up 4 bases and J gave up 8 bases, with 16 bases separating them. Germline V lookup: CDR1 SGHRS, CDR2 YFSETQ.

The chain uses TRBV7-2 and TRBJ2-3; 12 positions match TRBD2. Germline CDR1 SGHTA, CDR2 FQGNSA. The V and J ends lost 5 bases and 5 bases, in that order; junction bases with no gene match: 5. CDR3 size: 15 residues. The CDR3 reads CASSASGGAEDTQYF. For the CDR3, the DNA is TGTGCCAGCAGCGCTAGCGGGGGGGCCGAAGATACGCAGTATTTT.

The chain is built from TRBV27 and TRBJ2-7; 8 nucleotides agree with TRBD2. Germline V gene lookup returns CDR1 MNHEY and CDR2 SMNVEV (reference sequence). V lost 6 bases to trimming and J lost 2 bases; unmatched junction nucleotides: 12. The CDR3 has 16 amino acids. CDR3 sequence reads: CASRSSIGLAAYEQYV. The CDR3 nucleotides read TGTGCCAGCAGATCCTCCATCGGACTAGCAGCCTACGAGCAGTACGTC.

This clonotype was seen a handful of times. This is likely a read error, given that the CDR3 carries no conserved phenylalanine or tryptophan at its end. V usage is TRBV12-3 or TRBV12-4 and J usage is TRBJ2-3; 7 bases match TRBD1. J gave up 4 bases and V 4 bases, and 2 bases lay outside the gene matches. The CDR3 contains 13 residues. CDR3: CASSSQGADTQYI. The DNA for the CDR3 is TGTGCCAGCAGTTCCCAGGGGGCAGATACGCAGTATATT.

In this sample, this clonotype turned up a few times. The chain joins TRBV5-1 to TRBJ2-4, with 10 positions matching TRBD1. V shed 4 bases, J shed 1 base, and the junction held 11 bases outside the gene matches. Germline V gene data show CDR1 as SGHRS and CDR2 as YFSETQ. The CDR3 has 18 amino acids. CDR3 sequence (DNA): TGCGCCAGCAGCCCCGGGACAGGGGCTTTATCGGCCAAAAACATTCAGTACTTC. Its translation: CASSPGTGALSAKNIQYF.

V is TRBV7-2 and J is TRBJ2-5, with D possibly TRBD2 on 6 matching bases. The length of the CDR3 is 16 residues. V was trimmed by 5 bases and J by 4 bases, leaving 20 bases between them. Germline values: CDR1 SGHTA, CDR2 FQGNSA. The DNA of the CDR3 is TGTGCCAGCAGCCTAGTGGGAGGTCGGGTACGAGAGACCCAGTACTTC. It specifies CASSLVGGRVRETQYF.

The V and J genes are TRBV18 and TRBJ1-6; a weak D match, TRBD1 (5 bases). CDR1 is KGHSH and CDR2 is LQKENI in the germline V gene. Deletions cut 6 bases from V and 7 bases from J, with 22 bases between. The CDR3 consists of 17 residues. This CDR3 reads CASSPRGGPLGNSPLHF. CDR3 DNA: TGTGCCAGCTCGCCCCGGGGCGGACCATTGGGAAATTCACCCCTCCACTTT.

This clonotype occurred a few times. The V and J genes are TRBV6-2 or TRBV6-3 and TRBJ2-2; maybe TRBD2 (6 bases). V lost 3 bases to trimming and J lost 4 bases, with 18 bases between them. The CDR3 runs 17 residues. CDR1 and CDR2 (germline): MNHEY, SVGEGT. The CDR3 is CASSYEWDWQSTGELFF. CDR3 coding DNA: TGTGCCAGCAGTTATGAGTGGGACTGGCAATCCACCGGGGAGCTGTTTTTT.

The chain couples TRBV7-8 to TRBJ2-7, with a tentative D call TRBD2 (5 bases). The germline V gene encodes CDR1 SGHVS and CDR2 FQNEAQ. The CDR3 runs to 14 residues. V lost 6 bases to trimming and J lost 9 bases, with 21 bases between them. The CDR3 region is CASRGQAVRAGQYF. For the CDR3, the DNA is TGTGCCAGCAGAGGGCAGGCCGTCCGGGCGGGGCAGTACTTC.